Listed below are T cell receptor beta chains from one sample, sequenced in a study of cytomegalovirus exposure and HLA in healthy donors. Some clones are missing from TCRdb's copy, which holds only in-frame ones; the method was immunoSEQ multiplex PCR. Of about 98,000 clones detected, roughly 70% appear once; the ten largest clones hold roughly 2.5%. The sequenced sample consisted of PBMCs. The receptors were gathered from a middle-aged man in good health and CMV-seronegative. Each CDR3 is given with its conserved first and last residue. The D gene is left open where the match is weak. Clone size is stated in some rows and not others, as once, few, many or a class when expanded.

cdr3_aa: CASSITENQPQHF; cdr3_nt: TGTGCCAGTAGTATTACAGAGAATCAGCCCCAGCATTTT; j_call: TRBJ1-5; v_call: TRBV19; d_call: .; clone_size: few
cdr3_aa: CASSERWGAWQPQHF; cdr3_nt: TGTGCCAGCAGTGAACGGTGGGGAGCTTGGCAGCCCCAGCATTTT; j_call: TRBJ1-5; v_call: TRBV6-1; d_call: .; clone_size: .
cdr3_aa: CASSPSGTSGLQETQYF; cdr3_nt: TGTGCCAGCTCACCAAGTGGGACTAGCGGCTTACAAGAGACCCAGTACTTC; j_call: TRBJ2-5; v_call: TRBV18; d_call: TRBD2; clone_size: .
cdr3_aa: CASIFGGRGEGIGELFF; cdr3_nt: TGTGCCAGCATCTTTGGCGGGAGGGGCGAGGGGATCGGGGAGCTGTTTTTT; j_call: TRBJ2-2; v_call: TRBV28; d_call: TRBD2; clone_size: .
cdr3_aa: CASSLPHRGPGAFF; cdr3_nt: TGTGCCAGCAGTTTACCCCACAGGGGGCCAGGGGCTTTCTTT; j_call: TRBJ1-1; v_call: TRBV28; d_call: TRBD1; clone_size: .
cdr3_aa: CASSATGSKNIQYF; cdr3_nt: TGTGCCAGCAGCGCGACAGGGTCTAAAAACATTCAGTACTTC; j_call: TRBJ2-4; v_call: TRBV9; d_call: TRBD1; clone_size: few
cdr3_aa: CSVGGGGPISYEQYF; cdr3_nt: TGCAGCGTTGGTGGAGGGGGCCCTATCTCCTACGAGCAGTACTTC; j_call: TRBJ2-7; v_call: TRBV29-1; d_call: .; clone_size: few
cdr3_aa: CAISELDLANYGYTF; cdr3_nt: TGTGCCATCAGTGAGTTAGATTTAGCTAACTATGGCTACACCTTC; j_call: TRBJ1-2; v_call: TRBV10-3; d_call: .; clone_size: .
cdr3_aa: CASSRDRMQPQHF; cdr3_nt: TGTGCCAGCAGTCGGGACAGGATGCAGCCCCAGCATTTT; j_call: TRBJ1-5; v_call: TRBV6-6; d_call: TRBD1; clone_size: few
cdr3_aa: CASSQARVEGGGYTF; cdr3_nt: TGTGCCAGCAGCCAAGCTCGGGTCGAGGGTGGTGGCTACACCTTC; j_call: TRBJ1-2; v_call: TRBV4-2; d_call: .; clone_size: few
cdr3_aa: CASMTQRGLFLTEAFF; cdr3_nt: TGTGCCAGTATGACGCAGAGAGGGCTTTTTTTGACTGAAGCTTTCTTT; j_call: TRBJ1-1; v_call: TRBV19; d_call: .; clone_size: .
cdr3_aa: CASSRGQGYTEAFF; cdr3_nt: TGCGCCAGCAGCAGGGGACAGGGGTACACTGAAGCTTTCTTT; j_call: TRBJ1-1; v_call: TRBV5-1; d_call: TRBD1; clone_size: .
cdr3_aa: CASSLTLTGELFF; cdr3_nt: TGTGCCAGCAGTCTCACTTTAACGGGGGAGCTGTTTTTT; j_call: TRBJ2-2; v_call: TRBV6-6; d_call: .; clone_size: .
cdr3_aa: CASSLAPGQYNEQFF; cdr3_nt: TGCGCCAGCAGCTTGGCCCCGGGACAGTACAATGAGCAGTTCTTC; j_call: TRBJ2-1; v_call: TRBV5-1; d_call: TRBD1; clone_size: few
cdr3_aa: CASRGDSSYNSPLHF; cdr3_nt: TGTGCCAGCAGAGGGGACAGCTCCTATAATTCACCCCTCCACTTT; j_call: TRBJ1-6; v_call: TRBV6-5; d_call: TRBD1; clone_size: .
cdr3_aa: CASSLWGQGSSYEQYF; cdr3_nt: TGTGCCAGCAGTTTGTGGGGGCAGGGGTCATCCTACGAGCAGTACTTC; j_call: TRBJ2-7; v_call: TRBV28; d_call: .; clone_size: .
cdr3_aa: CASSSTVIAGANVLTF; cdr3_nt: TGTGCCAGCAGCTCTACAGTCATAGCTGGGGCCAACGTCCTGACTTTC; j_call: TRBJ2-6; v_call: TRBV5-6; d_call: .; clone_size: few
cdr3_aa: CASSTQVRQPQHF; cdr3_nt: TGTGCCAGCAGTACACAGGTCCGGCAGCCCCAGCATTTT; j_call: TRBJ1-5; v_call: TRBV6-5; d_call: .; clone_size: .
cdr3_aa: CASSGASETQYF; cdr3_nt: TGTGCCAGCAGTGGCGCGTCCGAGACCCAGTACTTC; j_call: TRBJ2-5; v_call: TRBV25-1; d_call: .; clone_size: .
cdr3_aa: CASSYGQATDTQYF; cdr3_nt: TGCGCCAGCAGCTACGGACAGGCAACAGATACGCAGTATTTT; j_call: TRBJ2-3; v_call: TRBV5-1; d_call: TRBD1; clone_size: .
cdr3_aa: CASSFSGSNSPLHF; cdr3_nt: TGTGCCAGCAGTTTTTCGGGTTCCAATTCACCCCTCCACTTT; j_call: TRBJ1-6; v_call: TRBV28; d_call: .; clone_size: once
cdr3_aa: CASSLAGGPYEQFF; cdr3_nt: TGTGCCAGCTCGCTAGCGGGGGGGCCGTACGAGCAGTTCTTC; j_call: TRBJ2-1; v_call: TRBV2; d_call: TRBD2; clone_size: few